A single sample gave rise to the 24 T cell receptor beta chains below, sequenced in a study of CD8 T cells in ankylosing spondylitis. TCRdb processed the 5' RACE reads anew with MiXCR; each CDR3 protein has one entry. The data hold some 240,000 distinct CDR3 sequences, with roughly 18% observed a single time. Sequencing input: blood, either unsorted or a sorted T cell fraction (not recorded which). These receptors were taken from a male donor with ankylosing spondylitis or in good health (not recorded which).

In its sample, this clonotype was seen a few times. This rearrangement joins TRBV20-1 to TRBJ1-2; the D gene is possibly TRBD1 (5 bases). The V and J ends lost 0 bases and 3 bases respectively, with 11 bases between them. This CDR3 is built from 14 residues. The germline CDR1 and CDR2 sequences are DFQATT and SNEGSKA (reference sequence). The CDR3 sequence: CSARDVGDHYGYTF. In nucleotides, the CDR3 is TGCAGTGCTAGAGATGTAGGGGATCACTATGGCTACACCTTC.

The CDR3, as DNA: TGTGCCAGCAGTTTACTAGCGGGAGTTTCAGATACGCAGTATTTT. This translates into CASSLLAGVSDTQYF. The genes are TRBV12-3 or TRBV12-4 and TRBJ2-3; 10 bases agree with TRBD2. The junction had 3 bases not matched to a gene; V was cut back by 2 bases and J by 4 bases. This CDR3 is built from 15 residues.

CDR3 in DNA: TGTGCCAGCAGCTGGCGGGGCGGCAGCCCCTACGAGCAGTACTTC. It yields the protein CASSWRGGSPYEQYF. The rearrangement links TRBV7-9 to TRBJ2-7, with D perhaps matching TRBD2 (6 bases). Per germline, CDR1 SEHNR and CDR2 FQNEAQ (reference sequence). V lost 4 bases and J 2 bases, leaving 15 bases between the germline ends. The CDR3 is made up of 15 amino acids.

This clonotype was detected a few times. The V call is TRBV7-2, the J call TRBJ2-1; the D gene is possibly TRBD2 (6 bases). Trimming removed 4 bases from V and 5 bases from J, with 18 bases in between. The length of the CDR3 is 16 residues. Germline assignment: CDR1 SGHTA and CDR2 FQGNSA. CDR3 nucleotides: TGTGCCAGCAGCTCCTCGGTGGGGGGTCTGGACAATGAGCAGTTCTTC. Protein: CASSSSVGGLDNEQFF.

This clonotype has only one observation. V usage is TRBV7-9 and J usage is TRBJ2-2; possibly TRBD2 for D (5 bases). Germline V gene sequence: CDR1 SEHNR, CDR2 FQNEAQ (reference sequence). V dropped 0 bases and J dropped 0 bases, with 8 bases sitting between them. This CDR3 region has 16 residues. The CDR3 spells CASSLARDTNTGELFF. CDR3 bases: TGTGCCAGCAGCTTAGCACGGGATACGAACACCGGGGAGCTGTTTTTT.

This clonotype was seen ten or more times. The chain couples TRBV4-3 to TRBJ2-3; 7 bases map to TRBD2. The germline gives CDR1 LGHNA, CDR2 YSLEER. V lost 4 bases to trimming and J lost 4 bases; unmatched junction nucleotides: 5. The CDR3 runs 14 residues. CDR3 DNA sequence: TGCGCCAGCAGCCCGGGGGGATGGGCAGATACGCAGTATTTT. The encoded protein is CASSPGGWADTQYF.

This rearrangement joins TRBV4-1 to TRBJ2-7; 7 bases are a match to TRBD2. Germline V lookup: CDR1 MGHRA, CDR2 YSYEKL. This CDR3 region has 17 residues. V was pared by 2 bases and J by 1 base, with 11 bases of the junction left unmatched. This chain's CDR3 is CASSQLERGLLSYEQYF. CDR3 in DNA: TGCGCCAGCAGCCAACTCGAGCGGGGACTCCTTTCCTACGAGCAGTACTTC.

This clonotype was seen at least ten times. The rearrangement joins TRBV27 to TRBJ2-7; D is unresolved. Germline V gives CDR1 MNHEY, CDR2 SMNVEV (reference sequence). This CDR3 region has 13 residues. V was clipped by 4 bases and J by 0 bases, with 7 bases between them. CDR3 amino acids: CASSSANSYEQYF. In DNA, the CDR3 is TGTGCCAGCAGTTCAGCCAACTCCTACGAGCAGTACTTC.

The rearrangement joins TRBV28 to TRBJ2-7; D unclear. Germline V gives CDR1 MDHEN, CDR2 SYDVKM. Trimming left V 3 bases short and J 2 bases short, with 11 bases between. This CDR3 region has 14 residues. CDR3 coding DNA: TGTGCCAGCAGTTTTAGGGTCCCAACCTACGAGCAGTACTTC. Amino acid sequence: CASSFRVPTYEQYF.

J is TRBJ2-1 and V is TRBV7-9; no clear D. Trimming stripped 1 base from V and 2 bases from J, with 12 bases between. The germline gives CDR1 SEHNR, CDR2 FQNEAQ (reference sequence). The length of the CDR3 is 16 residues. The CDR3 loop reads CASSLEGLAPYNEQFF. CDR3 nucleotides: TGTGCCAGCAGCTTAGAGGGTTTGGCGCCCTACAATGAGCAGTTCTTC.

This clonotype was recorded only once. The chain uses TRBV20-1 and TRBJ2-1; D call uncertain. Trimming removed 5 bases from V and 8 bases from J, with 22 bases in between. Looked up from germline, CDR1 is DFQATT and CDR2 is SNEGSKA (reference sequence). This CDR3 comprises 15 residues. CDR3 loop: CSASDPPGIRHEQFF. CDR3 DNA: TGCAGTGCTTCAGACCCCCCCGGCATTAGGCATGAGCAGTTCTTC.

Only a few counts were recorded for this clonotype. V and J are TRBV19 and TRBJ2-1; 8 bases match TRBD1. V trimming: 3 bases; J trimming: 6 bases; junction bases outside the gene matches: 7. CDR3 length: 15 amino acids. Germline V gene sequence: CDR1 LNHDA, CDR2 SQIVND (reference sequence). In nucleotides, the CDR3 is TGTGCCAGTAGTATGGCCCCCCAGGGGGCCAATGAGCAGTTCTTC. This sequence encodes CASSMAPQGANEQFF. The whole variable domain, filled in from reference TRBV19 and TRBJ2-1, reads DGGITQSPKYLFRKEGQNVTLSCEQNLNHDAMYWYRQDPGQGLRLIYYSQIVNDFQKGDIAEGYSVSREKKESFPLTVTSAQKNPTAFYLCASSMAPQGANEQFFGPGTRLTVL.

This chain uses TRBV11-1 with TRBJ1-4; D gene unclear. The CDR3 is 18 residues long. The germline V gene has CDR1 SGHAT and CDR2 FQDESV (reference sequence). The V end was cut by 9 bases, the J end by 8 bases, with 31 bases between. The CDR3 DNA reads as TGTGCCAGGCCCTCTCAGTCGGGCACCGGTCTATCCACCGAAAAACTGTTTTTT. Translation: CARPSQSGTGLSTEKLFF.

This clonotype was seen a few times. This chain connects TRBV15 to TRBJ2-1; 10 positions agree with TRBD1. The CDR3 is 18 amino acids. CDR1 LNHNV and CDR2 YYDKDF come from the germline V gene (reference sequence). Germline trimming cut 1 base from V and 10 bases from J; bases unmatched to any gene: 16. The CDR3 region is CATSRATSWTGGFDEQFF. The CDR3 DNA sequence: TGTGCCACCAGCAGAGCCACCTCCTGGACAGGGGGTTTCGACGAGCAGTTCTTC.

Many counts were recorded for this clonotype. This chain links TRBV29-1 with TRBJ2-7; D is perhaps TRBD2 (5 bases). The CDR3 is made up of 13 amino acids. CDR1 is SQVTM, CDR2 ANQGSEA, per germline. V was clipped by 5 bases and J by 3 bases, with 14 bases between them. CDR3 bases: TGCAGCGTTACACCGGGATCCCTCTACGAGCAGTACTTC. This gives the protein CSVTPGSLYEQYF.

The chain couples TRBV4-2 to TRBJ2-2; TRBD1 might be the D (5 bases). The V end lost 0 bases, the J end lost 4 bases, and 12 bases lay between the germline ends. The CDR3 length is 16 residues. Germline assignment: CDR1 LGHNA and CDR2 YNFKEQ. CDR3: CASSQETGHSTGELFF. CDR3 nucleotides: TGTGCCAGCAGCCAAGAGACCGGACATAGCACCGGGGAGCTGTTTTTT.

V is TRBV25-1 and J is TRBJ2-7; 7 nucleotides match TRBD1. Looked up from germline, CDR1 is MGHDK and CDR2 is SYGVNS. The J segment lost 2 bases and the V segment lost 2 bases, leaving 3 bases of the junction unmatched. The CDR3 runs 14 residues. The CDR3 region is CASSEEGQAYEQYF. DNA of the CDR3: TGTGCCAGCAGTGAAGAAGGACAGGCCTACGAGCAGTACTTC.

This clonotype was seen more than once but under ten times. This sequence joins TRBV4-3 and TRBJ2-7; possibly TRBD2 for D (5 bases). Germline lookup yields CDR1 LGHNA and CDR2 YSLEER. The V gene lost 0 bases and the J gene lost 2 bases, with 14 bases spanning the gap. CDR3 length: 16 amino acids. The CDR3 reads CASSQDRLSGTYEQYF. The DNA of the CDR3 is TGCGCCAGCAGCCAAGATCGGCTAAGCGGAACCTACGAGCAGTACTTC.

The chain joins TRBV5-1 to TRBJ2-7; the D gene is possibly TRBD2 (5 bases). Looked up from germline, CDR1 is SGHRS and CDR2 is YFSETQ. Trimming removed 0 bases at V and 3 bases at J, with 13 bases between. This CDR3 is built from 15 residues. The CDR3 region is CASSLDWTGNYEQYF. The CDR3 bases are TGCGCCAGCAGCTTGGATTGGACGGGAAACTACGAGCAGTACTTC.

Points on this clonotype: The junction departs from germline at one end; a sequencing error may be responsible. V and J are TRBV27 and TRBJ2-7; 7 nucleotides agree with TRBD1. There are 13 residues in the CDR3. Germline CDR1 MNHEY, CDR2 SMNVEV (reference sequence). The CDR3 sequence is CASSPDRYYAQYF. CDR3 nucleotide sequence: TGTGCCAGCAGTCCGGACAGGTACTACGCGCAGTACTTC.

This clonotype was recorded at least ten times. The chain combines TRBV12-3 or TRBV12-4 with TRBJ2-5, with 8 bases identical to TRBD1. The CDR3 totals 14 residues. J was trimmed by 4 bases and V by 4 bases; bases with no gene match: 5. The CDR3: CASSWDRSPETQYF. The CDR3 nucleotides read TGTGCCAGCAGTTGGGACAGGTCCCCAGAGACCCAGTACTTC.

This clonotype was observed a few times. V and J are TRBV29-1 and TRBJ1-2, with D possibly being TRBD1 (5 bases). Trimming cost V 6 bases and J 4 bases, with 12 bases left between them. The CDR3 spans 12 residues. Per the germline V gene, CDR1 is SQVTM and CDR2 is ANQGSEA. The DNA of the CDR3 is TGCAGCGTCCGGGACGTTGGCTATGGCTACACCTTC. It is translated as CSVRDVGYGYTF.

With regard to this clonotype: The germline gene is not matched at one end of the junction; a read error may be the cause. In nucleotides, the CDR3 is TGCGCCAGCAGCCAACCATCGACAGAGATGAACGCTGAAGCTTTCTTT. Protein product: CASSQPSTEMNAEAFF. The V and J genes are TRBV4-1 and TRBJ1-1; D is possibly TRBD1 (5 bases). The CDR3 contains 16 residues. The germline CDR1 and CDR2 sequences are MGHRA and YSYEKL.

This clonotype was seen ten or more times. V gene TRBV29-1 combines with J gene TRBJ2-1; D is ambiguous. This CDR3 is built from 15 residues. Germline values: CDR1 SQVTM, CDR2 ANQGSEA. The germline V and J ends were trimmed by 1 base and 2 bases, with 12 bases remaining between them. This CDR3 reads CSVEGGHAPYNEQFF. The CDR3 bases are TGCAGCGTTGAAGGTGGGCACGCACCCTACAATGAGCAGTTCTTC.